The 3 T cell receptor beta chains presented below share a single source sample, sequenced in a study of beta chain features in type 1 diabetes. Findings of the study overall: Moderately but significantly shorter TCRB CDR3s were found in Type 1 diabetes patients in all four CD4+ subsets.

Their antigens remain unidentified. Expressed TCRB transcripts were sequenced because the isolated RNA had all been reverse transcribed beforehand. This table comes from immunoSEQ multiplex PCR, and its TCRdb copy is limited to in-frame clones, with some not included. The sample contains about 700,000 clones, 13% of which appear only once. Specimen: naive CD4+ T cells from blood. Receptors originate from a man between 18 and 35 years old with type 1 diabetes.

This clone was seen more than once but under ten times. Other DNA sequences in this sample translate to the same CDR3. The chain employs TRBV18 and TRBJ2-7; D not certain. The length of the CDR3 is 12 residues. Germline V gives CDR1 KGHSH, CDR2 LQKENI. Deletions cut 3 bases from V and 1 base from J, with 4 bases between. The chain's CDR3 is CASSPSSYEQYF. The CDR3 nucleotides are TGTGCCAGCTCACCCTCGTCCTACGAGCAGTACTTC.

This clone was detected only once. The chain carries TRBV15 and TRBJ1-6; 9 bases agree with TRBD1. Per germline, CDR1 LNHNV and CDR2 YYDKDF (reference sequence). Trimming removed 0 bases from V and 10 bases from J; junction bases left unmatched: 1. The CDR3 length is 14 residues. CDR3 protein: CATSRDTGGSPLHF. CDR3 bases: TGTGCCACCAGCAGAGACACAGGGGGCTCACCCCTCCACTTT.

The gene calls are TRBV10-2 and TRBJ2-5; TRBD2 agrees at 8 bases. CDR1 WSHSY and CDR2 SAAADI come from the germline V gene. With V trimmed by 6 bases and J by 0 bases, 9 bases remained unmatched. The CDR3 covers 16 residues. CDR3 DNA sequence: TGCGCCAGCAGCGGTCAGATAGCGGGACACCAAGAGACCCAGTACTTC. This sequence encodes CASSGQIAGHQETQYF.